A selection of T cell receptor beta chains follows, all from one sample in a study of CXCR3-negative and CXCR3-positive naive CD8 T cells. TCRdb reprocessed the 5' RACE reads and stores each CDR3 protein as one record, lacking DNA. Here the sample table reports approximately 9,700 distinct CDR3 sequences. The sequencing input was naive CXCR3- CD8+ T cells from blood. All receptors derive from a human donor in good health. Some clones in this sample may be carry-over from other donors' samples. CDR3s include the opening cysteine and the closing phenylalanine or tryptophan. Not every row has a clone size; where given, it reads once, few, many or a size class.

TRBV25-1	TRBJ2-2	medium-sized	CASSEQGSNTGELFF
TRBV7-9	TRBJ2-7	NA	CASSAGQGPYEQYF
TRBV29-1	TRBJ1-4	medium-sized	CSVVFADNEKLFF
TRBV4-3	TRBJ1-5	medium-sized	CASSQDWGYQNQPQHF
TRBV9	TRBJ1-5	NA	CASSVDGGFGQPQHF
TRBV7-6	TRBJ2-5	medium-sized	CASSLVGGTSSQETQYF
TRBV12-3/TRBV12-4	TRBJ2-3	medium-sized	CASSLAGTTDTQYF
TRBV5-6	TRBJ1-2	NA	CASSPGGAGGYTF
TRBV12-3/TRBV12-4	TRBJ2-1	medium-sized	CASTGDPTGESSYNEQFF
TRBV3-1	TRBJ1-6	medium-sized	CASSQDGAGGLGNSPLHF
TRBV7-9	TRBJ2-1	NA	CASSLSSGESNEQFF
TRBV6-6	TRBJ2-2	NA	CASSLTSGGTGELFF
TRBV15	TRBJ2-1	medium-sized	CATSTGGTYNEQFF
TRBV7-9	TRBJ2-5	medium-sized	CASSRPTETQYF
TRBV20-1	TRBJ2-7	NA	CSALTGVTYEQYF
TRBV28	TRBJ2-3	medium-sized	CASSRTGADTQYF
TRBV11-2	TRBJ2-1	NA	CASSLLAVTYNEQFF
TRBV2	TRBJ2-1	NA	CASSEWDLEQFF
TRBV29-1	TRBJ1-4	NA	CSVEEGGEKLFF